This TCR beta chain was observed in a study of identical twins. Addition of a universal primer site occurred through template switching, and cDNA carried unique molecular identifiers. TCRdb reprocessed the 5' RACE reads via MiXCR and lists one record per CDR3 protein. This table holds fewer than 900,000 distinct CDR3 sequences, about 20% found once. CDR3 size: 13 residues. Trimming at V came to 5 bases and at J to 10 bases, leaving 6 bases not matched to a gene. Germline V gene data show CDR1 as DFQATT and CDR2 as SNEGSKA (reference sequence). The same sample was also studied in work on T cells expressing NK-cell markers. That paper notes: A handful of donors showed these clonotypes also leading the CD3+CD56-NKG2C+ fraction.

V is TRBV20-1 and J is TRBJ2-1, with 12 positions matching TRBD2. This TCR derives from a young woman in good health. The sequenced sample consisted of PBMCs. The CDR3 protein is CSARLAGVREQFF. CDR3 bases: TGCAGTGCTCGACTAGCGGGAGTAAGGGAGCAGTTCTTC.